The 23 T cell receptor beta chains below come from one sample, sequenced in a study of tumor-infiltrating lymphocytes in primary liver carcinoma (dated by TCRdb to the late 2010s). Without any cell sorting, total RNA and DNA were co-extracted from about 21-30 mg of bulk tissue using the AllPrep DNA/RNA mini kit. The sample was run on an Illumina HiSeq 2500. Using a constant-region primer and ProtoScript II reverse transcriptase, TCRbeta-specific cDNA was reverse-transcribed from 500 ng total RNA. TCRbeta libraries were built with three nested multiplex PCR rounds, a slightly modified ARM-PCR procedure. Multiplex TRBV1-TRBV30 forward primers and a Cbeta reverse primer were used in the first two PCR rounds, each of which was run for 10 cycles. TCRdb redid the processing of the public reads, applying fastp at Q25 and MiXCR, and retained in-frame beta chains. Every CDR3 protein is listed once, alongside the most common genes and DNA of its rows. The sample yields 20,000 or so distinct CDR3 sequences; approximately 70% were counted once. The ten top clones hold 35% to 45% of the sample.

The material sequenced was liver tumor tissue from sampling region 1. Taken with the paper, the label for cell subset or site translates to: tumor region T1, superior pole. These receptors were obtained from a man between 40 and 49 years old with primary liver carcinoma and hepatitis B virus infection.

V and J are TRBV5-1 and TRBJ2-7; D unresolved. There are 14 residues in the CDR3. CDR1 is SGHRS and CDR2 is YFSETQ in the germline V gene. Here the CDR3 reads CASCPYSVSYEQYF. CDR3 coding DNA: TGCGCTAGCTGTCCCTATTCAGTCTCCTACGAGCAGTACTTC. Filled out from reference TRBV5-1 and TRBJ2-7, the complete variable domain reads KAGVTQTPRYLIKTRGQQVTLSCSPISGHRSVSWYQQTPGQGLQFLFEYFSETQRNKGNFPGRFSGRQFSNSRSEMNVSTLELGDSALYLCASCPYSVSYEQYFGPGTRLTVT.

In regard to this clonotype: An end of the junction does not agree with germline; a read error may underlie this. This rearrangement joins TRBV5-1 to TRBJ2-7, with a tentative D call TRBD2 (5 bases). Germline assignment: CDR1 SGHRS and CDR2 YFSETQ. The CDR3 is 15 amino acids. For the CDR3, the DNA is TGCGTCAGCAGCTTGGGAGACTGGGTAAGCTACGAGCAGTACTTC. Its translation: CVSSLGDWVSYEQYF.

Notes on this clonotype: At one end the junction does not follow the germline gene, possibly because of a read error. This chain uses TRBV6-2 or TRBV6-3 with TRBJ2-1, with D perhaps given as TRBD1 or TRBD2 (5 bases each). The CDR3 totals 14 residues. CDR1 and CDR2 from the germline V gene are MNHEY and SVGEGT. The CDR3 spells CVSGYGPYSREQFF. The CDR3 DNA reads as TGTGTCAGCGGTTACGGGCCTTATAGCAGGGAGCAATTCTTC.

A word on this clonotype: At one end the junction does not follow the germline gene, possibly because of a read error. V is TRBV6-1 and J is TRBJ1-2; D unresolved. The length of the CDR3 is 16 residues. CDR1 and CDR2 from the germline V gene are MNHNS and SASEGT. This chain's CDR3 is CVSSEGVGRADYGYTF. The CDR3 DNA reads TGTGTCAGCAGTGAGGGTGTCGGCAGAGCTGACTATGGCTACACCTTC.

Concerning this clonotype: This could be a read error, since a much larger clone is one nucleotide away. The chain uses TRBV29-1 and TRBJ2-7, with D possibly being TRBD2 (6 bases). This CDR3 is built from 12 residues. Germline V gene sequence: CDR1 SQVTM, CDR2 ANQGSEA. The DNA of the CDR3 is TGCAACATTACTAGCAGCTCTTACGAGCAGTACTTC. It codes for CNITSSSYEQYF.

J is TRBJ2-5 and V is TRBV11-2, with 9 positions matching TRBD2. The germline CDR1 and CDR2 sequences are SGHAT and FQNNGV. The CDR3 loop spans 14 amino acids. Unmatched junction bases numbered 8, after V lost 9 bases and J lost 3 bases. The CDR3 DNA follows: TGTGCCAGTTTTAGCGGGAGCTTAAAAGAGACCCAGTACTTC. It specifies CASFSGSLKETQYF.

This clonotype was seen a handful of times. At one end, the junction sequence differs from germline, possibly due to a read error. The J gene is TRBJ2-7, the V gene TRBV20-1, with a possible D match to TRBD1 (6 bases). This CDR3 contains 15 residues. Germline CDR1 is DFQATT and CDR2 is SNEGSKA (reference sequence). The CDR3 loop is CGARDPTGPPYEQYF. The DNA for the CDR3 is TGCGGTGCTAGAGATCCGACAGGCCCTCCTTACGAGCAGTACTTC.

This clonotype was observed a few times. One junction end does not reproduce the germline sequence, and a read error may be involved. This sequence joins TRBV11-2 and TRBJ2-5; 9 bases map to TRBD2. The CDR3 is 18 amino acids. CDR1 is SGHAT and CDR2 is FQNNGV in the germline V gene. This CDR3 is CTISLAAGGARVQETQYF. CDR3 DNA sequence: TGCACCATCAGCTTAGCAGCGGGAGGTGCCCGGGTCCAAGAGACCCAGTACTTC.

This clonotype was observed at least ten times. The rearrangement links TRBV11-1 to TRBJ2-2; D is unresolved. This CDR3 spans 17 amino acids. Trimming cost V 5 bases and J 2 bases, with 18 bases left between them. CDR1 SGHAT and CDR2 FQDESV come from the germline V gene (reference sequence). Written as DNA, the CDR3 is TGTGCCAGCAGCGCCCGGCCATTCCTAGTTAACACCGGGGAGCTGTTTTTT. This translates into CASSARPFLVNTGELFF.

Note on this clonotype: Mismatch with germline at one junction end may stem from a read error. V usage is TRBV4-2 and J usage is TRBJ2-3, with 8 bases fitting TRBD2. This CDR3 contains 18 residues. Germline V gives CDR1 LGHNA, CDR2 YNFKEQ. CDR3 sequence: CDSSQVVIQAGATDTQYF. CDR3 sequence (DNA): TGTGACAGCAGCCAAGTGGTGATTCAAGCGGGAGCGACAGATACGCAGTATTTT.

This clonotype has a handful of counts. Just one base apart from a much larger clone, this may be a read error. This sequence joins TRBV29-1 and TRBJ1-5; TRBD1 matches at 7 bases. The CDR3 length is 13 residues. The germline V gene encodes CDR1 SQVTM and CDR2 ANQGSEA. CDR3 sequence: CGVAGGSNQPQHF. DNA for the CDR3: TGCGGCGTTGCAGGGGGAAGCAATCAGCCCCAGCATTTT.

Worth noting for this clonotype: Lacking the conserved final phenylalanine or tryptophan, this CDR3 likely reflects a read error. No DNA is shown, since the ends of the CDR3 on it are uncertain; the CDR3 is the one TCRdb lists. The chain joins TRBV11-2 to TRBJ2-5; TRBD2 is taken as the D call from the table, unchecked against the DNA. 16 amino acids form the CDR3, both terminal residues included. Germline CDR1 is SGHAT and CDR2 is FQNNGV. The CDR3 spells CANSQTPGGGVRDPVL.

The chain employs TRBV4-2 and TRBJ2-3; the match to TRBD2 covers 8 bases. Trimming at V came to 3 bases and at J to 1 base, leaving 18 bases not matched to a gene. Germline lookup yields CDR1 LGHNA and CDR2 YNFKEQ. CDR3 length: 20 amino acids. This CDR3 is CASSHTPGLDLNGGTDTQYF. Written as DNA, the CDR3 is TGTGCCAGCAGCCATACTCCGGGACTAGATCTTAATGGGGGCACAGATACGCAGTATTTT.

With respect to this clonotype: The CDR3 ends on some other residue instead of the conserved phenylalanine or tryptophan, so this is likely a read error. V usage is TRBV5-6 and J usage is TRBJ2-5; D assignment may be TRBD1 or TRBD2 (6 bases each). Germline V CDR1 and CDR2: SGHDT, YYEEEE. The CDR3 sequence is 13 residues long. V lost 2 bases and J 8 bases, leaving 13 bases between the germline ends. The CDR3 is CASSLGGLETQYL. In DNA, the CDR3 is TGTGCCAGCAGCTTAGGGGGGCTAGAAACCCAGTACTTA.

This clonotype was observed many times. A read error may explain this, as a much larger clone is one base away. This chain links TRBV28 with TRBJ2-1; maybe TRBD2 (5 bases). The CDR3 runs 13 residues. CDR1 and CDR2 (germline): MDHEN, SYDVKM. The CDR3 sequence: CGSSFISEGEQFF. CDR3 coding DNA: TGTGGCAGCAGTTTTATCTCAGAGGGTGAGCAGTTCTTC.

This clonotype was recorded only once. V gene TRBV5-5 combines with J gene TRBJ2-1; 8 bases align to TRBD1. J gave up 16 bases and V 4 bases, and 19 bases lay outside the gene matches. CDR1 and CDR2 (germline): SGHKS, YYEKEE (reference sequence). The CDR3 sequence is 15 residues long. CDR3 bases: TGTGCCAGCAGCCCTGGACAGGGTTACTACAATGAGCTCTTCTTC. This codes for CASSPGQGYYNELFF.

Worth noting for this clonotype: One end of the junction does not line up with germline, which may come from a read error. This chain connects TRBV5-6 to TRBJ2-7; TRBD2 matches 12 bases. The CDR3 covers 16 residues. The germline gives CDR1 SGHDT, CDR2 YYEEEE. Written as DNA, the CDR3 is TGTGCCAGCAGCTTCAAGACTAGCGGGAGACACCTCGAGCGGTACTTC. Protein sequence: CASSFKTSGRHLERYF.

This clonotype appeared many times. V is TRBV11-2 and J is TRBJ2-1; 10 positions agree with TRBD2. Trimming removed 1 base from V and 8 bases from J; junction bases left unmatched: 8. CDR1 is SGHAT, CDR2 FQNNGV, per germline. There are 16 residues in the CDR3. CDR3 residues: CASSLAEAGGGYEQFF. The DNA of the CDR3 is TGTGCCAGCAGCTTAGCAGAAGCGGGAGGGGGGTATGAGCAGTTCTTC.

A note on this clonotype: Germline and junction disagree at one end, which may indicate a read error. As DNA, the CDR3 is TGTGCCAACAGTGACTCCCCCAGGGGGACTAGCGGCGACGCCGTCGGAGAGACCCAGTACTTC. Translated, it gives CANSDSPRGTSGDAVGETQYF. The chain joins TRBV6-4 to TRBJ2-5, with TRBD2 identical over 11 bases. CDR3 size: 21 residues. Germline V gene sequence: CDR1 MRHNA, CDR2 SNTAGT.

Ten or more counts support this clonotype. The gene calls are TRBV9 and TRBJ2-7; 8 nucleotides agree with TRBD1. The germline V gene has CDR1 SGDLS and CDR2 YYNGEE. The CDR3 length is 14 residues. J lost 2 bases, V lost 4 bases, and 5 bases had no gene match. This chain's CDR3 is CASSLGQGPYEQYF. The CDR3 DNA is TGTGCCAGCAGCCTCGGACAGGGTCCCTACGAGCAGTACTTC.

This clonotype was recorded a few times. This chain uses TRBV12-3 or TRBV12-4 with TRBJ2-1; 8 bases are a match to TRBD1. Germline trimming cut 3 bases from V and 7 bases from J; bases unmatched to any gene: 17. The CDR3 extends over 18 amino acids. The CDR3 region has the DNA TGTGCCAGCAGTTTTCTGGCAGGGGGCCGGCATTTCAATAATGAGCAGTTCTTC. Translated, it gives CASSFLAGGRHFNNEQFF.

A note on this clonotype: One junction end does not reproduce the germline sequence, and a read error may be involved. This chain links TRBV6-2 or TRBV6-3 with TRBJ1-1; D is ambiguous. Germline values: CDR1 MNHEY, CDR2 SVGEGT. The CDR3 spans 14 residues. CDR3: CASSYPVPDTEAFF. The CDR3, as DNA: TGCGCCAGCAGTTACCCAGTGCCGGACACTGAAGCTTTCTTT.

The chain links TRBV14 to TRBJ2-1; TRBD1 might be the D (6 bases). V was trimmed by 10 bases and J by 6 bases, leaving 16 bases between them. This CDR3 region has 13 residues. CDR1 SGHDN and CDR2 FVKESK come from the germline V gene. The CDR3 loop reads CANNQGPFNEQFF. The CDR3 region has the DNA TGTGCCAACAACCAGGGGCCATTCAATGAGCAGTTCTTC.